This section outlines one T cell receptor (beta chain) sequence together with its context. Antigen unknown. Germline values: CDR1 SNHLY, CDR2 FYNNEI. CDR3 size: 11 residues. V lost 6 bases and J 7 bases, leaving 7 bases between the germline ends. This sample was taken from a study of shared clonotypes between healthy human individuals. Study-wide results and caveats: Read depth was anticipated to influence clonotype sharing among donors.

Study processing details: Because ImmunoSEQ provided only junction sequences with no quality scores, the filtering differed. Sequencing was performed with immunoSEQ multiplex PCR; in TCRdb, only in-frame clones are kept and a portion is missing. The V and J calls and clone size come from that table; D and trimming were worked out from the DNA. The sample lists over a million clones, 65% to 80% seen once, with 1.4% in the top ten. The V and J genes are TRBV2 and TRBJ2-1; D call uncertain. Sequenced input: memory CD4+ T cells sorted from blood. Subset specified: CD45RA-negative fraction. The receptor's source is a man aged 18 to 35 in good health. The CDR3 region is CASRERNEQFF. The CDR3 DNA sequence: TGTGCCAGCAGAGAACGAAATGAGCAGTTCTTC.